Described below is a single TCR beta chain sequence and its context. The antigen remains unidentified. The sample is drawn from a study of cytomegalovirus exposure and HLA in healthy donors. Study as a whole: A previous analysis identified 95 million to 130 million unique TCR beta sequences derived from about 180 million T cells. Researchers found that about 82% of under 450 genotyped donors fell within the Caucasian-associated ancestry cluster.

Study conclusions and caveats: Prior analysis indicated that the majority of TCR beta V segments exhibited productivity approximately 90% or approximately 30% of the time.

The primer mix had 60 Vbeta and 13 Jbeta primers. Original handling: Later, about 80 million unique TCR beta chains were counted in an analysis, and about 10 million of them were shared. Using immunoSEQ multiplex PCR, the repertoire was profiled, and TCRdb retains in-frame clones only, with some absent. The D gene and trimming were derived from the DNA, and the V and J assignments and clone size from that table. The sample holds about 260,000 clones; roughly four fifths are singletons and the top ten take approximately 2%. The V gene end was trimmed by 0 bases and the J gene end by 4 bases; junction bases not matched to a gene: 6. The CDR3 has 16 amino acids. CDR1 is SGDLS, CDR2 YYNGEE, per germline.

The sequence was obtained from a woman aged 35 to 49 in good health and CMV-seropositive. The genes are TRBV9 and TRBJ2-7; 11 bases line up with TRBD1. Material: PBMCs. The CDR3 DNA sequence: TGTGCCAGCAGCGTAGGAGCGGGGACAGGGGGATACGAGCAGTACTTC. This translates into CASSVGAGTGGYEQYF.